This TCR beta chain was obtained from a study of identical twins. Regarding the study as a whole: With abundant cord blood beta clonotypes, insertions were fewer; memory repertoires showed no such pattern. Where out-of-frame alpha sequences were twin-shared, they showed excess low generation probability. Models predicted too little out-of-frame TCR alpha sharing in monozygotic twins. Cross-sectional statistics, not tracking of the same donors, supported the conclusions.

The CDR3 consists of 16 residues. Germline CDR1 SGHRS, CDR2 YFSETQ. J lost 1 base, V lost 0 bases, and 7 bases had no gene match. TCRdb fed the 5' RACE reads into MiXCR, producing one record per CDR3 protein. There are 260,000 or so distinct CDR3 sequences in the sample; 7.5% occur only once, and roughly 5.4% lies in the top ten. Turning to this clonotype: Antigen: not known.

These data were also reused for a study on yellow fever vaccine responses in identical twins.

This clonotype was sampled from a young woman in good health. Source material: CD8+ T cells sorted from blood. The rearrangement joins TRBV5-1 to TRBJ2-7; TRBD2 matches 7 bases. The CDR3 sequence: CASSLVAGRASYEQYF. The CDR3 DNA sequence: TGCGCCAGCAGCTTGGTGGCGGGGAGGGCATCCTACGAGCAGTACTTC. The entire variable domain, with the rest obtained from reference TRBV5-1 and TRBJ2-7, is as follows: KAGVTQTPRYLIKTRGQQVTLSCSPISGHRSVSWYQQTPGQGLQFLFEYFSETQRNKGNFPGRFSGRQFSNSRSEMNVSTLELGDSALYLCASSLVAGRASYEQYFGPGTRLTVT.